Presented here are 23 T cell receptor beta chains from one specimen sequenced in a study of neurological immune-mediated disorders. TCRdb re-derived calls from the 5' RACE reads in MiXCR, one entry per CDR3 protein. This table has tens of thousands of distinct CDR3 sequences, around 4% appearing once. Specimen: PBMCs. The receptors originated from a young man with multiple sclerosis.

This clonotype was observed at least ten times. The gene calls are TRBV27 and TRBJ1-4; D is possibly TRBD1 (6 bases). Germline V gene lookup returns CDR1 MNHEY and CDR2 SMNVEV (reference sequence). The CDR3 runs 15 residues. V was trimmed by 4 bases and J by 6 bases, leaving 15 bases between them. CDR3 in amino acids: CASSSLTGRDEKLFF. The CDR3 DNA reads TGTGCCAGCAGTTCCCTGACAGGTCGTGATGAAAAACTGTTTTTT.

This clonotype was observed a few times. The DNA of the CDR3 is TGTGCCAGCAGCCAAGTTGGGGGTATGAACACTGAAGCTTTCTTT. This gives the protein CASSQVGGMNTEAFF. The chain uses TRBV14 and TRBJ1-1, with D possibly TRBD1 on 5 matching bases. The CDR3 length is 15 residues. V was pared by 1 base and J by 0 bases, with 9 bases between. Germline values: CDR1 SGHDN, CDR2 FVKESK.

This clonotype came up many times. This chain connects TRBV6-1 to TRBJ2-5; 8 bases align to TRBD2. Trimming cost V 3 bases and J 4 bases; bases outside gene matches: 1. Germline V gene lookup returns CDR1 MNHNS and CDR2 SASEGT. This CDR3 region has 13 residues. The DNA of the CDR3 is TGTGCCAGCAGTGACGGGGGGGGAGAGACCCAGTACTTC. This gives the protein CASSDGGGETQYF.

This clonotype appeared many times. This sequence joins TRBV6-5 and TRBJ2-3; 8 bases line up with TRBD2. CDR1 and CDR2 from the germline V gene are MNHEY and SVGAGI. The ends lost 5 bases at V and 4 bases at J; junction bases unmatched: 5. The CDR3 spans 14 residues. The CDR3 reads CASSNPGGPDTQYF. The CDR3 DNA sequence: TGTGCCAGCAGTAACCCGGGGGGGCCAGATACGCAGTATTTT.

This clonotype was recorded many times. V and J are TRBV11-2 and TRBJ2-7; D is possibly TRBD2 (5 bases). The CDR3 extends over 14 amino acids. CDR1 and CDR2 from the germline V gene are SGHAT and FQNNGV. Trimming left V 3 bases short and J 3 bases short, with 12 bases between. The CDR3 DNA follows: TGTGCCAGCAGCTTCCAGACCCGGGGCTACGAGCAGTACTTC. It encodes CASSFQTRGYEQYF.

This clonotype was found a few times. As DNA, the CDR3 is TGTGCCAGCAGCAAGGCCCCCCATGGGGACACTGAAGCTTTCTTT. Protein: CASSKAPHGDTEAFF. V and J are TRBV12-3 or TRBV12-4 and TRBJ1-1; D is undetermined. Trimming cost V 6 bases and J 3 bases, with 17 bases left between them. CDR3 length: 15 residues.

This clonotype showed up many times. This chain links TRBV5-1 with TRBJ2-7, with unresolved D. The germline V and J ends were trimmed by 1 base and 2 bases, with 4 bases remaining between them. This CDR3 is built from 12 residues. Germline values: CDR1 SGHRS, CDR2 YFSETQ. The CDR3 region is CASSLNPYEQYF. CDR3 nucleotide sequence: TGCGCCAGCAGCTTGAACCCCTACGAGCAGTACTTC.

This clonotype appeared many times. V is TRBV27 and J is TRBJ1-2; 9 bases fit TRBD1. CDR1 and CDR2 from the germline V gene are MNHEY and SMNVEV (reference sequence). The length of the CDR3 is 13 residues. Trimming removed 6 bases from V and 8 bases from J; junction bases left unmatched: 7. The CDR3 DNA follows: TGTGCCAGCAGAACAGGGGGCGATCGGGGCTACACCTTC. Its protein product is CASRTGGDRGYTF.

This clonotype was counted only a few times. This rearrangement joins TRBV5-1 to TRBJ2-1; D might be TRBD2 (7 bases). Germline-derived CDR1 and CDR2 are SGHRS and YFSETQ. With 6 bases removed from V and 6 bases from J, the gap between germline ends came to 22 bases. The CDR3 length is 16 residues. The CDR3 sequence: CASTLGGGAGFNEQFF. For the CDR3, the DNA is TGCGCCAGCACCCTGGGTGGGGGGGCTGGATTCAATGAGCAGTTCTTC.

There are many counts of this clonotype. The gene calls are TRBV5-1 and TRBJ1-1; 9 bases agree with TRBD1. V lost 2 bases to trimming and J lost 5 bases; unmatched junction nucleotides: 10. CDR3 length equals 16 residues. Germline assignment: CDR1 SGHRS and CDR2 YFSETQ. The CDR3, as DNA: TGCGCCAGCAGCTTCTCACAGGGGGCTTTGCGGACTGAAGCTTTCTTT. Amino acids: CASSFSQGALRTEAFF.

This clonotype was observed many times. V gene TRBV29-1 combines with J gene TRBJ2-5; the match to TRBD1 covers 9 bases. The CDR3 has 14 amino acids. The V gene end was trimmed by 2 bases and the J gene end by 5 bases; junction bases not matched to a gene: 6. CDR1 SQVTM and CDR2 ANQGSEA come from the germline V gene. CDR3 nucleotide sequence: TGCAGCGTTGAATCTGGGACAGGGATTGAGACCCAGTACTTC. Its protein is CSVESGTGIETQYF.

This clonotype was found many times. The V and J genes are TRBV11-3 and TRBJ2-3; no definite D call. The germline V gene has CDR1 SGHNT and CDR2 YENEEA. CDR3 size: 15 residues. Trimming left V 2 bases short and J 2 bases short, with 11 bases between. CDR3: CASSLSRHNTDTQYF. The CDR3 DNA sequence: TGTGCCAGCAGCTTAAGCAGGCACAACACAGATACGCAGTATTTT.

CDR3 sequence reads: CASSLQGATGNTIYF. The CDR3 DNA sequence: TGTGCCAGCAGTTTACAGGGGGCAACTGGAAACACCATATATTTT. The chain uses TRBV28 and TRBJ1-3; 8 nucleotides line up with TRBD1. The germline CDR1 and CDR2 sequences are MDHEN and SYDVKM. CDR3 length equals 15 residues. With V trimmed by 2 bases and J by 2 bases, 2 bases remained unmatched.

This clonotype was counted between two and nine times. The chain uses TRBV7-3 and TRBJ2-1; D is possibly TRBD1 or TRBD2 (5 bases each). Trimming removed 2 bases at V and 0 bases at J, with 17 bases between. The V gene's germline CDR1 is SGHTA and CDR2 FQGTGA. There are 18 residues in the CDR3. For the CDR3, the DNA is TGTGCCAGCAGCTTAGAGACGGGACCAAGTTACTCCTACAATGAGCAGTTCTTC. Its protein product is CASSLETGPSYSYNEQFF.

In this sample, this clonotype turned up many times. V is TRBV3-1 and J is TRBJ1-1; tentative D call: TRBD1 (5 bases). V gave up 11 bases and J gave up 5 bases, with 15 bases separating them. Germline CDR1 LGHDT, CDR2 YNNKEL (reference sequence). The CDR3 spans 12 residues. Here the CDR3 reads CAARGSDTEAFF. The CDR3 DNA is TGTGCCGCAAGGGGTTCGGATACTGAAGCTTTCTTT.

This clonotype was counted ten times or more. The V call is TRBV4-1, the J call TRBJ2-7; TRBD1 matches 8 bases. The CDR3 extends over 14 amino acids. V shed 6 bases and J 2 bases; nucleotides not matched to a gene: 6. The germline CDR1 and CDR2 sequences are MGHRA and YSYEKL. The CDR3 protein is CASSTGTGTYEQYF. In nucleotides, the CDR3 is TGCGCCAGCAGTACCGGGACAGGCACCTACGAGCAGTACTTC.

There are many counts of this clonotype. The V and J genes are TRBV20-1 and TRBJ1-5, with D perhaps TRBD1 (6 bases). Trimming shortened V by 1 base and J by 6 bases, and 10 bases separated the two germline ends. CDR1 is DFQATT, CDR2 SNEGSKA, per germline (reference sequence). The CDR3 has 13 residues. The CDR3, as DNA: TGCAGTGCTAGAGCAGGAGGGGGTCAGCCCCAGCATTTT. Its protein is CSARAGGGQPQHF.

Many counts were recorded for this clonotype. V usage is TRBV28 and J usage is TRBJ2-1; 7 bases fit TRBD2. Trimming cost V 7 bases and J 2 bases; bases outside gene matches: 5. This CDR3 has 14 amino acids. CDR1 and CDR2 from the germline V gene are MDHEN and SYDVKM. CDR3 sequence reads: CASNRGTTYNEQFF. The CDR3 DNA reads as TGTGCCAGCAACCGCGGGACTACCTACAATGAGCAGTTCTTC.

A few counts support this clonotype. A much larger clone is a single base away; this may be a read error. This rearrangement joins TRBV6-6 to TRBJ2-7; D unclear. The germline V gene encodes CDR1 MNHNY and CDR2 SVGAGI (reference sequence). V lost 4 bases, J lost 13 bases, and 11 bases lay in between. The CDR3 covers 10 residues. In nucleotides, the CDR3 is TGTGCCAGCAGTTTCGCGCCCCATTACTTC. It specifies CASSFAPHYF.

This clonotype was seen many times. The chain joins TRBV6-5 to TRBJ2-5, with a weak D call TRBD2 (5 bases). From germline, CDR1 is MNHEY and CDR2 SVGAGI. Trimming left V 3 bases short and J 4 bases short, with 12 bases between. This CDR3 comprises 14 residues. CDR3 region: CASSYPGGGETQYF. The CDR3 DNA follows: TGTGCCAGCAGTTATCCCGGAGGTGGAGAGACCCAGTACTTC.

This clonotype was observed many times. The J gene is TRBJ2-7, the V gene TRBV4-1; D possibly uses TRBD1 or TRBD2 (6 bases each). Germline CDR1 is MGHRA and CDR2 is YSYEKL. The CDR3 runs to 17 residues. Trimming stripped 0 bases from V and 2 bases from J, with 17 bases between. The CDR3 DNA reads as TGCGCCAGCAGCCAAGATATGGGGGGCGCGGTTCCCTACGAGCAGTACTTC. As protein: CASSQDMGGAVPYEQYF.

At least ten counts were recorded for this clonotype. The CDR3 loop reads CASRDGTSGTQYF. The CDR3 DNA is TGTGCCAGCAGGGATGGGACTAGCGGGACGCAGTATTTT. V gene TRBV7-9 combines with J gene TRBJ2-3; 12 bases fit TRBD2. CDR3 length: 13 residues. Germline assignment: CDR1 SEHNR and CDR2 FQNEAQ (reference sequence). V trimming: 6 bases; J trimming: 9 bases; junction bases outside the gene matches: 4.

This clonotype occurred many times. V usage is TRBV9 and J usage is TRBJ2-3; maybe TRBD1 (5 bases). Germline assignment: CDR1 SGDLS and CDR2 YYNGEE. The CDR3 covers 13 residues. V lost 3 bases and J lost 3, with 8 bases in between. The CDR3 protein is CASSGRVTDTQYF. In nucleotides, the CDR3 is TGTGCCAGCAGCGGCAGGGTTACAGATACGCAGTATTTT.